The clone carrying this T cell receptor (beta chain) was seen a few times. Healthy Caucasians from Russia aged about 6 to 90 served as donors. The data were obtained in a study of blood T cells in healthy people across ages. Germline values: CDR1 DFQATT, CDR2 SNEGSKA (reference sequence). The ends lost 0 bases at V and 2 bases at J; junction bases unmatched: 6. The CDR3 is 15 amino acids. A second PCR, run for about 6 to 12 cycles, used a sample-barcoded 5' primer plus a J-beta primer mix. TCRdb reprocessed the 5' RACE reads with MiXCR, giving one entry per CDR3 protein. The table lists fewer than 1.5 million distinct CDR3 sequences, approximately 42% of them singletons.

This sequence originates from a woman aged 18-30 years in good health. This rearrangement joins TRBV20-1 to TRBJ2-7, with TRBD2 matching over 8 bases. Material for sequencing was blood. CDR3 bases: TGCAGTGCTAGAGATCATGGCGGGGGGCCCTACGAGCAGTACTTC. The encoded protein is CSARDHGGGPYEQYF.